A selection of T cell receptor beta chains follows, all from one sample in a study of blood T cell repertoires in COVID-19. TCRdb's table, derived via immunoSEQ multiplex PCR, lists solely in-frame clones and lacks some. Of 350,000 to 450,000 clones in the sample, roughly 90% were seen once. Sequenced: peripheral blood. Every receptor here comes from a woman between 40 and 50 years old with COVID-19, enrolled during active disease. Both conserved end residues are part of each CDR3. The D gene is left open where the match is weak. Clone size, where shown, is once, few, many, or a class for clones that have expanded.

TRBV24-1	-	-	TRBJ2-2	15	CATSEGRPLSGELFF	TGTGCCACCAGTGAGGGCAGGCCCCTTTCCGGGGAGCTGTTTTTT
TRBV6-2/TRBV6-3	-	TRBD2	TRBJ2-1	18	CASSSFKTTSGGDNEQFF	TGTGCCAGCAGTTCCTTTAAAACGACTAGCGGGGGGGACAATGAGCAGTTCTTC
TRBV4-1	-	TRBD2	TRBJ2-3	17	CASSPQARAGGGDTQYF	TGCGCCAGCAGCCCACAGGCTCGGGCGGGAGGAGGAGATACGCAGTATTTT
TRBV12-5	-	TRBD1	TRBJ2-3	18	CASGLVPDGTASTDTQYF	TGTGCTAGTGGTTTGGTACCTGACGGGACAGCAAGCACAGATACGCAGTATTTT
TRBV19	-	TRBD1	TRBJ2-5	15	CASSIAHRGRETQYF	TGTGCCAGTAGTATAGCCCACAGGGGTCGGGAGACCCAGTACTTC
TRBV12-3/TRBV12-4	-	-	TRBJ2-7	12	CASSGSGYEQYF	TGTGCCAGCAGTGGGTCAGGGTACGAGCAGTACTTC
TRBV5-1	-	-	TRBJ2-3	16	CASSLSRQAITDTQYF	TGCGCCAGCAGCTTGAGTCGGCAGGCTATCACAGATACGCAGTATTTT
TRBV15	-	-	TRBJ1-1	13	CATSSNRVRQAFF	TGTGCCACCAGCAGTAACAGGGTAAGACAAGCTTTCTTT
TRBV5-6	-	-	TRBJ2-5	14	CASSSPPKEETQYF	TGTGCCAGCAGCTCGCCCCCTAAAGAAGAGACCCAGTACTTC
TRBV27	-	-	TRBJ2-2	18	CASSPGQTGGWDTGELFF	TGTGCCAGCAGTCCAGGACAGACGGGGGGTTGGGACACCGGGGAGCTGTTTTTT
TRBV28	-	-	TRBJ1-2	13	CASSLAGNYGYTF	TGTGCCAGCAGTTTGGCGGGGAACTATGGCTACACCTTC
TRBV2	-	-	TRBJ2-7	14	CASIEGGIDYEQYF	TGTGCCAGCATCGAAGGGGGTATTGACTACGAGCAGTACTTC
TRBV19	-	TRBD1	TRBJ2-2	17	CASTNRGRQGASGELFF	TGTGCCAGTACCAATAGAGGGAGACAGGGGGCTTCCGGGGAGCTGTTTTTT
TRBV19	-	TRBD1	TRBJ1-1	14	CASLHRGRSTEAFF	TGTGCCAGCTTACACAGGGGGAGAAGTACTGAAGCTTTCTTT
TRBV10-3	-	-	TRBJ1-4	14	CAISDKGGGEKLFF	TGTGCCATCAGTGATAAAGGGGGTGGTGAAAAACTGTTTTTT
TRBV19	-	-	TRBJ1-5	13	CASRTGSNQPQHF	TGTGCCAGTAGAACAGGGAGCAATCAGCCCCAGCATTTT
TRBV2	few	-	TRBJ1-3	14	CASKMQGPGNTIYF	TGTGCCAGCAAAATGCAGGGGCCTGGAAACACCATATATTTT
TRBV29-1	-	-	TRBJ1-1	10	CSAYSTEAFF	TGCAGCGCCTACAGCACTGAAGCTTTCTTT
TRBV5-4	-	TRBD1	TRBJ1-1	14	CASRAQGAGIAAFF	TGTGCCAGCAGGGCCCAGGGGGCAGGAATAGCGGCTTTCTTT
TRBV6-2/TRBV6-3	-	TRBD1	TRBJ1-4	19	CASSSTGVPVDYANEKLFF	TGTGCCAGCAGTTCCACAGGGGTTCCTGTAGACTACGCTAATGAAAAACTGTTTTTT
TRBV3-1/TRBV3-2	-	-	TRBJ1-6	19	CASSQVRRGVSSYNSPLHF	TGTGCCAGCAGCCAAGTAAGGCGGGGGGTTAGCTCCTATAATTCACCCCTCCACTTT
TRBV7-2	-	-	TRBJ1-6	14	CASSLQGRGSPLHF	TGTGCCAGCAGCTTACAGGGCAGGGGTTCACCCCTCCACTTT
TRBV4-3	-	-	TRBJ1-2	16	CASSHLGGDQRYGYTF	TGCGCCAGCAGCCACCTAGGGGGGGATCAGCGCTATGGCTACACCTTC
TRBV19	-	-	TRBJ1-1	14	CASSIRGQFTEAFF	TGTGCCAGTAGTATACGAGGACAGTTCACTGAAGCTTTCTTT
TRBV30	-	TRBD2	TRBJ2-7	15	CAWSVLGGASYEQYF	TGTGCCTGGAGTGTACTCGGGGGGGCGAGCTACGAGCAGTACTTC
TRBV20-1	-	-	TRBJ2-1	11	CSRLVLNEQFF	TGCAGTCGACTAGTTCTCAATGAGCAGTTCTTC
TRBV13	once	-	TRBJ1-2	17	CASSSQGGGLMNYGYTF	TGTGCCAGCAGCTCTCAAGGGGGGGGACTCATGAACTATGGCTACACCTTC
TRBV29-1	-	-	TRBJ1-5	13	CSVRGAGNQPQHF	TGCAGCGTGCGGGGGGCAGGCAATCAGCCCCAGCATTTT
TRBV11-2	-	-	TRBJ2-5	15	CASSLGTVTIETQYF	TGTGCCAGCAGCTTAGGGACAGTTACAATAGAGACCCAGTACTTC
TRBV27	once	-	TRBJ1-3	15	CASSLGLGVGNTIYF	TGTGCCAGCAGTCTAGGACTAGGGGTCGGAAACACCATATATTTT
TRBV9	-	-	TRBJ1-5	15	CASTDGAGPGQPQHF	TGTGCCAGCACCGATGGGGCAGGGCCGGGTCAGCCCCAGCATTTT
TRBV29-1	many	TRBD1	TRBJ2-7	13	CSVLRTGTGEQYF	TGCAGCGTCCTCCGGACAGGGACAGGCGAGCAGTACTTC
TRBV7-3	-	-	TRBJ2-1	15	CASSLTGPDYNEQFF	TGTGCCAGCAGCTTAACTGGGCCAGACTACAATGAGCAGTTCTTC
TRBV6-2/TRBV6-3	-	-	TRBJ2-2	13	CASSYSRIGELFF	TGTGCCAGCAGTTACTCGAGGATCGGGGAGCTGTTTTTT
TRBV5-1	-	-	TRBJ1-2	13	CASSFDSPYGYTF	TGCGCCAGCAGCTTCGACAGTCCCTATGGCTACACCTTC
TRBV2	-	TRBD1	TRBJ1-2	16	CASTLTGPRANYGYTF	TGTGCCAGCACCTTGACAGGGCCCAGAGCTAACTATGGCTACACCTTC